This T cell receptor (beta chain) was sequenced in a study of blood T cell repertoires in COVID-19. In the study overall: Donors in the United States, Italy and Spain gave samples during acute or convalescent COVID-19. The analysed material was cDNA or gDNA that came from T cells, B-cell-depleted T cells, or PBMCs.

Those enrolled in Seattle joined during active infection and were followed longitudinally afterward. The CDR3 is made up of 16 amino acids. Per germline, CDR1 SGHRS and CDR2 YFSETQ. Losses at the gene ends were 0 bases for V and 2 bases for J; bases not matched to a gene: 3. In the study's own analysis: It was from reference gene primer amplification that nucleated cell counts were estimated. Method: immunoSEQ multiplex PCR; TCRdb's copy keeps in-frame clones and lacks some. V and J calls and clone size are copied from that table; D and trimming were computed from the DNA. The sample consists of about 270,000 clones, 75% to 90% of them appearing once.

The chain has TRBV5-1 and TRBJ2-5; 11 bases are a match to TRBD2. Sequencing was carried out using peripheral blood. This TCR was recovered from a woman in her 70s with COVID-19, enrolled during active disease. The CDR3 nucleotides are TGCGCCAGCAGCTTGGCTACTAGCGGGAGACAAGAGACCCAGTACTTC. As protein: CASSLATSGRQETQYF.